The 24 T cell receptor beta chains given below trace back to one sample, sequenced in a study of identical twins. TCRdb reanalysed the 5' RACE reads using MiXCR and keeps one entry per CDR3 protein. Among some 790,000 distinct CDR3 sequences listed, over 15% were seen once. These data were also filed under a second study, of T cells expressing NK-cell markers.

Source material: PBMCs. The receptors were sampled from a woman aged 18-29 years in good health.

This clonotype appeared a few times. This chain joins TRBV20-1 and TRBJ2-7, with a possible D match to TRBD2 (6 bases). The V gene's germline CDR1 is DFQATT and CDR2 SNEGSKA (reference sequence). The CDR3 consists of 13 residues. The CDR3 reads CSASSDKTYEQYF. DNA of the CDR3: TGCAGCGCATCTAGCGACAAAACCTACGAGCAGTACTTC.

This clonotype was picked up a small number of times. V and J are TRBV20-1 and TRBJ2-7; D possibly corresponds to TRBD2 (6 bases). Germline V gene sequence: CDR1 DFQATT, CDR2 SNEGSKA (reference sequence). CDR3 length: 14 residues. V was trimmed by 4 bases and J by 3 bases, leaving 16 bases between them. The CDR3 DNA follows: TGCAGTGCTACTCCCCGGGACTTATTCTACGAGCAGTACTTC. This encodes CSATPRDLFYEQYF.

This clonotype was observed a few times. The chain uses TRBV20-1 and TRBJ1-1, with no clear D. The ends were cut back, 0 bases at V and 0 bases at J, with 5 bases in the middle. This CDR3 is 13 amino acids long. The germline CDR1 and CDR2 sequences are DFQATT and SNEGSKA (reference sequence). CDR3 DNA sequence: TGCAGTGCTAGAGAAGACCTGAACACTGAAGCTTTCTTT. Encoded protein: CSAREDLNTEAFF.

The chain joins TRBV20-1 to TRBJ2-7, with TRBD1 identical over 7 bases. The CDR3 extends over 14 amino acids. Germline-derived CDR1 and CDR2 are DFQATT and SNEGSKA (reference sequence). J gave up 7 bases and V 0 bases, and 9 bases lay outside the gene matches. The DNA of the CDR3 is TGCAGTGCTAGAGATTTCAGGGGGTCTAGGGAGCAGTACTTC. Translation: CSARDFRGSREQYF.

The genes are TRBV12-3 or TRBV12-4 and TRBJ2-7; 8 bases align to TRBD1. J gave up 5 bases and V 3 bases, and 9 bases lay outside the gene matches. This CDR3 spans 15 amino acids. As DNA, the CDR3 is TGTGCCAGCAGTTTTAGGACAGGGCCGCCTGACGAGCAGTACTTC. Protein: CASSFRTGPPDEQYF.

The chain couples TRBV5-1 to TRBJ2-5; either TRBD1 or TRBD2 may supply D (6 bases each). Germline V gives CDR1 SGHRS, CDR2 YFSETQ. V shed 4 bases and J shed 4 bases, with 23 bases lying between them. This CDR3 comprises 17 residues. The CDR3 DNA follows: TGCGCCAGCAGCATGGCGCCCCTGGGGGGCTCTCGAGAGACCCAGTACTTC. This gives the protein CASSMAPLGGSRETQYF.

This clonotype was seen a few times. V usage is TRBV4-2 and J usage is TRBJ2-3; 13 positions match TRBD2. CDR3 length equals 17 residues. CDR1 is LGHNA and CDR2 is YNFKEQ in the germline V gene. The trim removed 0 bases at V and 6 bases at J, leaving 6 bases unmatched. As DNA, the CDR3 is TGTGCCAGCAGCCAAGACGAACTAGCGGGGGGGTTGGATACGCAGTATTTT. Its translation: CASSQDELAGGLDTQYF.

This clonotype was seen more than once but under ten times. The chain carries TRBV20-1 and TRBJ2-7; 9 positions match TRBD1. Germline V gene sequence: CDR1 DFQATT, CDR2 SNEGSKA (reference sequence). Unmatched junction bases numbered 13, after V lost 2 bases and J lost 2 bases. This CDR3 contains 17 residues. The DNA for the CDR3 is TGCAGTGCTAGAAGGGACAGGGAAAGGCCACGCACCTACGAGCAGTACTTC. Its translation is CSARRDRERPRTYEQYF.

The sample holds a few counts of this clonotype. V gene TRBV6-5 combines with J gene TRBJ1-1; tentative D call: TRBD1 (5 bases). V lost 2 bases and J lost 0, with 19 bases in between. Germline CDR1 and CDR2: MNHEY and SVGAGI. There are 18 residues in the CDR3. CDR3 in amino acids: CASSYRFGGSGVNTEAFF. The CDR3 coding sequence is TGTGCCAGCAGTTACCGATTCGGGGGTTCAGGAGTGAACACTGAAGCTTTCTTT.

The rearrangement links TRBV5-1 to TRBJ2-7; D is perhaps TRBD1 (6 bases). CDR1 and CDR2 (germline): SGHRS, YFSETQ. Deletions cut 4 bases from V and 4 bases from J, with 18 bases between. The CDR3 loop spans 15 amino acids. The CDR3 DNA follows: TGCGCCAGCAGCCCCTCCAGCAGGGGATCGTACGAGCAGTACTTC. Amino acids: CASSPSSRGSYEQYF.

The CDR3 loop reads CASSQRDKTSEQFF. In DNA form, the CDR3 reads TGTGCCAGCAGTCAGCGGGACAAAACGAGTGAGCAGTTCTTC. This chain joins TRBV6-1 and TRBJ2-1; TRBD2 might be the D (7 bases). V was shortened by 5 bases and J by 9 bases, with 17 bases between the two germline ends. The CDR3 extends over 14 amino acids. Germline CDR1 MNHNS, CDR2 SASEGT.

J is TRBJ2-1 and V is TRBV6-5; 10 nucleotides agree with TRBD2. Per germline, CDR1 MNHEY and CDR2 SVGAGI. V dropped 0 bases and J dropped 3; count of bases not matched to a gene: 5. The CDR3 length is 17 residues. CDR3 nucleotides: TGTGCCAGCAGTTACTCCGAAGCGGGAGGGATCTACAATGAGCAGTTCTTC. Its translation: CASSYSEAGGIYNEQFF.

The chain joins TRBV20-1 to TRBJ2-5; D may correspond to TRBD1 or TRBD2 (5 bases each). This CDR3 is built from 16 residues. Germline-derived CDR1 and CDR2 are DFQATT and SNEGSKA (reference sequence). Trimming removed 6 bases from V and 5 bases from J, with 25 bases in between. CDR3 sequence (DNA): TGCAGTGCGCACCCAGTGGGGACCACGGGGTGGGAGACCCAGTACTTC. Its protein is CSAHPVGTTGWETQYF.

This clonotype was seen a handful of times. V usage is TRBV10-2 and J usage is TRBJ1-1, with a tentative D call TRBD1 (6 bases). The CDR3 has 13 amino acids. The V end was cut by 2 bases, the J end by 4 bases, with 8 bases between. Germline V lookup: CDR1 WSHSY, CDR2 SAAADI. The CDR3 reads CASSEGGATEAFF. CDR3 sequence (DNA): TGCGCCAGCAGTGAGGGGGGGGCCACTGAAGCTTTCTTT.

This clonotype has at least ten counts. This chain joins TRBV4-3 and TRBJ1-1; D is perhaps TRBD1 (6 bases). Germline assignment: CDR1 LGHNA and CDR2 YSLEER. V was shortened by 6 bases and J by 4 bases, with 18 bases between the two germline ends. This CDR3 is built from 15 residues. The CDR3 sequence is CASRHSGGGSTEAFF. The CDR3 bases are TGCGCCAGCAGACACTCGGGAGGGGGATCCACTGAAGCTTTCTTT.

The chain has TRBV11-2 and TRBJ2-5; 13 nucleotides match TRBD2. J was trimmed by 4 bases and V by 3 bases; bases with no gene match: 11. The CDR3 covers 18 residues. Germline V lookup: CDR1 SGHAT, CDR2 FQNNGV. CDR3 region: CASSFQPYRTSGGETQYF. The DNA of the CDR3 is TGTGCCAGCAGCTTCCAGCCCTACAGGACTAGCGGGGGAGAGACCCAGTACTTC.

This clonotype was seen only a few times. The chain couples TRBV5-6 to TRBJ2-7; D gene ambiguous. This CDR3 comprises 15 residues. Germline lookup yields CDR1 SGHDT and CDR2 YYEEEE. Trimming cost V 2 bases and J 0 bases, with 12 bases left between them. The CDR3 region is CASSFRGISSYEQYF. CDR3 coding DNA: TGTGCCAGCAGCTTCCGCGGAATCAGCTCCTACGAGCAGTACTTC. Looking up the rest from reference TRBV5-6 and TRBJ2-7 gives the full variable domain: DAGVTQSPTHLIKTRGQQVTLRCSPKSGHDTVSWYQQALGQGPQFIFQYYEEEERQRGNFPDRFSGHQFPNYSSELNVNALLLGDSALYLCASSFRGISSYEQYFGPGTRLTVT.

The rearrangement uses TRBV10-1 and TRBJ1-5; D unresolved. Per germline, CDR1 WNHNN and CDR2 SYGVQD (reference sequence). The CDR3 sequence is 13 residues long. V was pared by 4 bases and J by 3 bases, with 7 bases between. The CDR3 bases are TGCGCCAGCAGTGTGGGTATCAATCAGCCCCAGCATTTT. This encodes CASSVGINQPQHF.

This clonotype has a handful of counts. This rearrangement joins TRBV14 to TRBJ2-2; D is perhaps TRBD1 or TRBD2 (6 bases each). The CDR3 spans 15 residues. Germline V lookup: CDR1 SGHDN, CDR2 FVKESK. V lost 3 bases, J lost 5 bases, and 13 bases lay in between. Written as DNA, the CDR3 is TGTGCCAGCAGCCAGAGAAGAGGGGGGACCGGGGAGCTGTTTTTT. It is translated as CASSQRRGGTGELFF.

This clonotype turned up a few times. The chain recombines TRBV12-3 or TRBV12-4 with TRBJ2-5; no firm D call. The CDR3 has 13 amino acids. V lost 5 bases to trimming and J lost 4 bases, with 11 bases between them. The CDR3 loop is CASSAGPRETQYF. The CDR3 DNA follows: TGTGCCAGCAGTGCAGGCCCGCGAGAGACCCAGTACTTC.

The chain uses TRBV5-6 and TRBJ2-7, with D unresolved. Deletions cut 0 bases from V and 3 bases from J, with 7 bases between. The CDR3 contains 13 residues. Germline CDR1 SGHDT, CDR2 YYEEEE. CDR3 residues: CASSLASYYEQYF. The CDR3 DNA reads TGTGCCAGCAGCTTGGCCTCATACTACGAGCAGTACTTC.

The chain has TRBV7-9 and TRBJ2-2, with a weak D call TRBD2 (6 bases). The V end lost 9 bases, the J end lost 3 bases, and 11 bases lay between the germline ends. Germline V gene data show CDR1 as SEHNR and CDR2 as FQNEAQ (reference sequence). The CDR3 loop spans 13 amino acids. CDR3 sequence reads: CASRRADTGELFF. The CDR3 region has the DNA TGTGCCAGTCGGAGGGCCGACACCGGGGAGCTGTTTTTT.

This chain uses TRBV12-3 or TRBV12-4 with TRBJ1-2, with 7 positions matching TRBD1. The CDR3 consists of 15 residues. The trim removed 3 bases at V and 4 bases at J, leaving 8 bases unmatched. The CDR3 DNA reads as TGTGCCAGCAGTTTGGGTGGGACAGCTGGCTATGGCTACACCTTC. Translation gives CASSLGGTAGYGYTF.

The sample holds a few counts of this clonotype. The CDR3 here is CASSLGRSGDTGELFF. The CDR3 bases are TGTGCCAGCAGCTTAGGGAGGTCAGGGGACACCGGGGAGCTGTTTTTT. The J gene is TRBJ2-2, the V gene TRBV7-2; weak D call: TRBD1 (6 bases). The CDR3 consists of 16 residues. CDR1 SGHTA and CDR2 FQGNSA come from the germline V gene. Trimming shortened V by 1 base and J by 3 bases, and 12 bases separated the two germline ends.